The clone carrying this TCR beta chain was found a few times. The antigen remains undetermined. For CDR3 and TCR beta VDJ profiling, genomic DNA was the template used. TCRdb re-called the reads through MiXCR, storing one row per CDR3 protein. The data show 180,000 or so distinct CDR3 sequences, approximately 49% seen once. The data derive from a study of CD8+CD57+ T cells in acquired aplastic anemia. Germline-derived CDR1 and CDR2 are MNHEY and SMNVEV (reference sequence). The CDR3 consists of 15 residues. V was cut by 5 bases and J by 0 bases, with 13 bases left in between. General study points: A set of more than 25 CD8+ CDR3 sequences was shared between patients and controls, and these sequences appeared highly expressed in patients.

This TCR derives from a human donor in good health. The specimen was sorted CD4+, CD8+, or CD8+CD57+ T cells (not recorded which) from PBMCs. The J gene is TRBJ1-1, the V gene TRBV27; D is undetermined. This CDR3 is CASSPRTRMNTEAFF. CDR3 in DNA: TGTGCCAGCAGTCCCCGGACGAGAATGAACACTGAAGCTTTCTTT.